The 12 T cell receptor beta chains given below trace back to one sample, sequenced in a study of blood T cells in healthy people across ages. It was with a sample-barcoded 5' primer and a J-beta primer mix that a second PCR of roughly 7 to 12 cycles was run. TCRdb re-called the 5' RACE reads with MiXCR, one entry per CDR3 protein. The table has some 700,000 distinct CDR3 sequences, about 42% seen once. Sequencing was done on a sample of blood. These TCRs come from an older woman in good health.

This clonotype has just a few counts. This chain links TRBV10-3 with TRBJ2-7; 10 bases align to TRBD2. The J call may be in error: the DNA end matches TRBJ2-5 better. The CDR3 is 15 residues long. From germline, CDR1 is ENHRY and CDR2 SYGVKD. CDR3 DNA sequence: TGTGCCATCAGTGAGTCCCGGACTAGCGGCGAGACCCAGTACTTC. The encoded protein is CAISESRTSGETQYF.

This clonotype has just a few counts. The chain carries TRBV5-6 and TRBJ1-1; D is unresolved. V was trimmed by 7 bases and J by 1 base, leaving 14 bases between them. The CDR3 totals 14 residues. Germline CDR1 reads SGHDT; CDR2 reads YYEEEE. Here the CDR3 DNA reads TGTGCCAGCCTCTCTAGGGCAAGGAACACTGAAGCTTTCTTT. Protein product: CASLSRARNTEAFF.

The chain has TRBV20-1 and TRBJ2-7; D is tentatively TRBD1 or TRBD2 (5 bases each). Per germline, CDR1 DFQATT and CDR2 SNEGSKA (reference sequence). The CDR3 consists of 15 residues. The germline V and J ends were trimmed by 5 bases and 1 base, with 18 bases remaining between them. Written as DNA, the CDR3 is TGCAGTGCTGCCACCCGGGACGGGTCTTCCTACGAGCAGTACTTC. Encoded protein: CSAATRDGSSYEQYF.

This clonotype was detected a few times. The rearrangement uses TRBV3-1 and TRBJ1-1; no reliable D call. Looked up from germline, CDR1 is LGHDT and CDR2 is YNNKEL (reference sequence). V dropped 4 bases and J dropped 7 bases, with 13 bases sitting between them. This CDR3 is built from 13 residues. CDR3 sequence: CASSPLGSGEAFF. In DNA, the CDR3 is TGTGCCAGCAGCCCCCTCGGGAGTGGTGAAGCTTTCTTT.

Comments on this clonotype: Since a much larger clone is just one base distant, this may be a read error. The rearrangement uses TRBV29-1 and TRBJ2-1; D gene unclear. In germline, CDR1 is SQVTM, CDR2 ANQGSEA. CDR3 length: 13 amino acids. V lost 7 bases and J lost 10, with 20 bases in between. Here the CDR3 reads CSAPGPTPYEQFF. CDR3 bases: TGCAGCGCCCCCGGCCCTACCCCCTACGAGCAGTTCTTC.

The chain recombines TRBV18 with TRBJ1-1; TRBD1 agrees at 7 bases. With V trimmed by 3 bases and J by 4 bases, 8 bases remained unmatched. Germline-derived CDR1 and CDR2 are KGHSH and LQKENI. The CDR3 spans 15 residues. As DNA, the CDR3 is TGTGCCAGCTCACCCCAGGGGGGTCAGAGCACTGAAGCTTTCTTT. It translates to CASSPQGGQSTEAFF.

The V and J genes are TRBV5-6 and TRBJ2-6; TRBD2 is a possible D gene (5 bases). Germline V CDR1 and CDR2: SGHDT, YYEEEE. Deletions cut 0 bases from V and 4 bases from J, with 8 bases between. The CDR3 extends over 15 amino acids. The DNA of the CDR3 is TGTGCCAGCAGCTTGGGCGGGTTCGGGGCCAACGTCCTGACTTTC. This translates into CASSLGGFGANVLTF.

This clonotype occurred a few times. The rearrangement uses TRBV18 and TRBJ2-3; 11 nucleotides agree with TRBD2. There are 13 residues in the CDR3. Germline V CDR1 and CDR2: KGHSH, LQKENI. V shed 3 bases and J 12 bases; nucleotides not matched to a gene: 5. The CDR3 loop is CASSPLAGGAQYF. DNA of the CDR3: TGTGCCAGCTCACCCCTAGCGGGGGGCGCTCAGTATTTT. Together with reference TRBV18 and TRBJ2-3, the CDR3 gives the full variable domain: NAGVMQNPRHLVRRRGQEARLRCSPMKGHSHVYWYRQLPEEGLKFMVYLQKENIIDESGMPKERFSAEFPKEGPSILRIQQVVRGDSAAYFCASSPLAGGAQYFGPGTRLTVL.

CDR3 sequence reads: CASSKQGADTGELFF. The CDR3 DNA sequence: TGCGCCAGCAGCAAACAGGGGGCAGACACCGGGGAGCTGTTTTTT. This chain joins TRBV5-1 and TRBJ2-2, with 9 bases fitting TRBD1. CDR1 and CDR2 from the germline V gene are SGHRS and YFSETQ. CDR3 length: 15 residues. With 4 bases clipped from V and 3 bases from J, the junction kept 4 bases outside the gene matches. The variable domain in full, with the rest retrieved from reference TRBV5-1 and TRBJ2-2, is KAGVTQTPRYLIKTRGQQVTLSCSPISGHRSVSWYQQTPGQGLQFLFEYFSETQRNKGNFPGRFSGRQFSNSRSEMNVSTLELGDSALYLCASSKQGADTGELFFGEGSRLTVL.

This clonotype was seen more than once but under ten times. This rearrangement joins TRBV5-1 to TRBJ1-1, with 7 bases matching TRBD1. J gave up 5 bases and V 6 bases, and 10 bases lay outside the gene matches. The CDR3 spans 14 residues. Looked up from germline, CDR1 is SGHRS and CDR2 is YFSETQ. The CDR3: CASTKTGENTEAFF. Written as DNA, the CDR3 is TGCGCCAGCACCAAAACAGGGGAAAATACTGAAGCTTTCTTT. The full variable domain, in which reference TRBV5-1 and TRBJ1-1 provide the parts outside the CDR3, is KAGVTQTPRYLIKTRGQQVTLSCSPISGHRSVSWYQQTPGQGLQFLFEYFSETQRNKGNFPGRFSGRQFSNSRSEMNVSTLELGDSALYLCASTKTGENTEAFFGQGTRLTVV.

V gene TRBV7-2 combines with J gene TRBJ2-7; 8 bases fit TRBD1. This CDR3 spans 19 amino acids. Germline V gene data show CDR1 as SGHTA and CDR2 as FQGNSA. V was clipped by 2 bases and J by 5 bases; unmatched bases: 20. CDR3 in amino acids: CASSLWSGRGRPTRNEQYF. The CDR3 DNA sequence: TGTGCCAGCAGCTTATGGTCCGGCAGGGGGCGACCTACTCGTAACGAGCAGTACTTC.

This clonotype showed up just a few times. This chain uses TRBV9 with TRBJ2-3; D is unresolved. The CDR3 runs to 14 residues. From germline, CDR1 is SGDLS and CDR2 YYNGEE. The germline V and J ends were trimmed by 3 bases and 0 bases, with 8 bases remaining between them. The CDR3 is CASSGALSTDTQYF. The CDR3 nucleotides read TGTGCCAGCAGCGGCGCATTAAGCACAGATACGCAGTATTTT.